The clone carrying this TCR beta chain was seen ten or more times. Its antigen is not identified. The CDR3 has 16 amino acids. Looked up from germline, CDR1 is SGHTA and CDR2 is FQGTGA. V shed 4 bases and J shed 0 bases, with 13 bases lying between them. The library was built from about 400 ng RNA with molecular barcoded adaptors for alpha/delta and beta/gamma chains. MiXCR, run by TCRdb on the reads, gives a single entry per CDR3 protein. This table holds 14,000 to 15,000 distinct CDR3 sequences, 20% found once. The data were obtained in a study of read filtering for tumor transcriptome and immune sequencing. Overall study context: IR-seq gave about 4.05 to 11 million TCR reads per sample; RNA-seq gave about 80 to 1,300. Study observations and caveats: Even smaller IR-seq throughput identified most shared clonotypes.

The chain employs TRBV7-3 and TRBJ2-1; D may be TRBD2 (6 bases). This receptor was obtained from a donor aged 40 or older with multiple myeloma. The sample comprised a population of CD138-negative cells sorted from bone marrow. The CDR3 nucleotides read TGTGCCAGCAGCTCACATGCGGGAAGCTCCTACAATGAGCAGTTCTTC. It translates to CASSSHAGSSYNEQFF.